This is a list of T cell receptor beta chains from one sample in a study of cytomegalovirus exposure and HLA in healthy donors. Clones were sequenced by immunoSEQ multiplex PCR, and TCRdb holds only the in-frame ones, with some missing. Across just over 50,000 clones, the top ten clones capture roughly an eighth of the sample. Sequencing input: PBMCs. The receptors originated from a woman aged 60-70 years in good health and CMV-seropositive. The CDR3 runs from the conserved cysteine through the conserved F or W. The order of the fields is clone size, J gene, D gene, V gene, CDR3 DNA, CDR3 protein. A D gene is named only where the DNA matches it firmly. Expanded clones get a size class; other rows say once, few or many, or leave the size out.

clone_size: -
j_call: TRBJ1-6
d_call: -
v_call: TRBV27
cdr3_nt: TGTGCCAGCAGTTTATCGTCCAGGTCAAATTCACACCTCCACTTT
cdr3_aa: CASSLSSRSNSHLHF

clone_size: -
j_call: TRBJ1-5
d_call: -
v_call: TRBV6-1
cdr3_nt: TGTGCCAGCAGTGATGGAGGCAGCAATCAGCCCCAGCATTTT
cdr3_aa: CASSDGGSNQPQHF

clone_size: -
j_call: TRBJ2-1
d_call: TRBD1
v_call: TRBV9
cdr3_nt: TGTGCCAGCAGCCTCACCGGGACAGGGACCGTTGAGCAGTTCTTC
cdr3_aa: CASSLTGTGTVEQFF

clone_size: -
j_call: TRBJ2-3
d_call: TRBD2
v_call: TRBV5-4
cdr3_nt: TGTGCCAGCAGCCGGGGGGGTCCAAGCACAGATACGCAGTATTTT
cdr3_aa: CASSRGGPSTDTQYF

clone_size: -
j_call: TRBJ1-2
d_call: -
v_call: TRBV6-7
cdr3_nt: TGTGCCAGCAGGTCCGGGTCTCGCACATTCTATGGCTACACCTTC
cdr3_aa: CASRSGSRTFYGYTF

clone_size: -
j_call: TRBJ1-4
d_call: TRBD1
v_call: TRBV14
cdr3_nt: TGTGCCAGCAGCCAACAGGGGGCGGGAGAAAAACTGTTTTTT
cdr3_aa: CASSQQGAGEKLFF

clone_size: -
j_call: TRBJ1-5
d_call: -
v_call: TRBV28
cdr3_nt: TGTGGCGCGGGACATCAGCCCCAGCATTTT
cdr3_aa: CGAGHQPQHF

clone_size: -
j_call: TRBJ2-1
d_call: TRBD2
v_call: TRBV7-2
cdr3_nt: TGTGCCAGCAGCTTGGGACTAGCAATGAATGAGCAGTTCTTC
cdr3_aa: CASSLGLAMNEQFF

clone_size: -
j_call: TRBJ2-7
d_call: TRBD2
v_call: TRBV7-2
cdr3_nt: TGTGCCAGCAGCTTAGGTGAGGGACTAGCGACCTACGAGCAGTACTTC
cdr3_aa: CASSLGEGLATYEQYF

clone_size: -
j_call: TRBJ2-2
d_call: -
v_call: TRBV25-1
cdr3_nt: TGTGCCAGCGGAGGTCGGGGAGTGAACACCGGGGAGCTGTTTTTT
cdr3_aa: CASGGRGVNTGELFF

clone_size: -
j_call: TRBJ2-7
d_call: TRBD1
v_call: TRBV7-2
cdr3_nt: TGTGCCAGCAGCTTAGGACAGGGGGCCTACGAGCAGTACTTC
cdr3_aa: CASSLGQGAYEQYF

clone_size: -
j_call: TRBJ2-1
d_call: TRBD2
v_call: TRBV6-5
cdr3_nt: TGTGCCAGCAGTCCTAGCGGGGCGTACAATGAGCAGTTCTTC
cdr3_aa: CASSPSGAYNEQFF

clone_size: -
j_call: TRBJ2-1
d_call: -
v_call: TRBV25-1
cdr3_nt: TGTGCCAGCAGTGAATCTTATGAGCAGTTCTTC
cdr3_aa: CASSESYEQFF

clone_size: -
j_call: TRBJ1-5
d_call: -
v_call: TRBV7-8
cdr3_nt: TGTGCCAGCAGCTTAGGGGGGGGCGGCCCCAATCAGCCCCAGCATTTT
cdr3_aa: CASSLGGGGPNQPQHF

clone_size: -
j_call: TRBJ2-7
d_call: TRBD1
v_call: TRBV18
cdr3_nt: TGTGCCAGCTCACCACCGGGTATTGGGACAGGGGCCTACGAGCAGTACTTC
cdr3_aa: CASSPPGIGTGAYEQYF

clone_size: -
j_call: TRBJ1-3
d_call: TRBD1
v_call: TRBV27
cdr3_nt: TGTGCCAGCAGGGACAGGGGGCCTCCGGACGGAAACACCATATATTTT
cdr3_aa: CASRDRGPPDGNTIYF

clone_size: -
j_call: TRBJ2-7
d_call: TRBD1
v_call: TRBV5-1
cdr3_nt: TGCGCCAGCAGCGCGAGGACAGGGTCTAACGAGCAGTACTTC
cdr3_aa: CASSARTGSNEQYF

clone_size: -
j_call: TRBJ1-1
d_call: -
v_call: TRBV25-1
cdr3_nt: TGTGCCTCCATAGGGGTGGTGAGCACTGAAGCTTTCTTT
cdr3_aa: CASIGVVSTEAFF

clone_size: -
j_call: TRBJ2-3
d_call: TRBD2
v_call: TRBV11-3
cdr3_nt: TGTGCCAGCAGCTTATTACGGGGGGGAACAGATACGCAGTATTTT
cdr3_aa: CASSLLRGGTDTQYF

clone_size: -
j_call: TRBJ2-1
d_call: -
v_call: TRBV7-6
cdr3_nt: TGTGCCAGCAGCTCAGGGCCCTTGGGCGAGCAGTTCTTC
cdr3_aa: CASSSGPLGEQFF

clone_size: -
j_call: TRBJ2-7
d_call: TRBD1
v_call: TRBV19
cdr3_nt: TGTGCCAGTAGTATGGGGACAGGATCTCTGGAGCAGTACTTC
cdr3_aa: CASSMGTGSLEQYF

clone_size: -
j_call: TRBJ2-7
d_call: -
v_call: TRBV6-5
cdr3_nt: TGTGCCACCCAGTCGATATCCACCAACGAGCAGTACTTC
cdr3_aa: CATQSISTNEQYF

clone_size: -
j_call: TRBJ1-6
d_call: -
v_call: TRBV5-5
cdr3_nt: TGTGCCAGCAGCCGGGTGGGTAACAATTCACACCTCCACTTT
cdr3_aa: CASSRVGNNSHLHF

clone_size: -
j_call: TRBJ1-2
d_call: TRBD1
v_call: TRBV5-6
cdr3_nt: TGTGCCAGCAGCTTAGGACAGGGGGCGTTGGGTGGCTACACCTTC
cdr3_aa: CASSLGQGALGGYTF

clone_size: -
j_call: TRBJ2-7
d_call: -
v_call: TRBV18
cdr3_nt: TGTGCCAGCTCACCTATGTGGGCAGATCGCTCCTACGAGCAGTACTTC
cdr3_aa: CASSPMWADRSYEQYF

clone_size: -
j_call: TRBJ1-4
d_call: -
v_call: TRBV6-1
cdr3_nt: TGTGCCAGCAGTGAACTGGGACTCCTGGTTAATGAAAAACTGTTTTTT
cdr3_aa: CASSELGLLVNEKLFF

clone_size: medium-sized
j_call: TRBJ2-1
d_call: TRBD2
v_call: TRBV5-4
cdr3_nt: TGTGCCAGCAGCTTATCGGGGGGGGCCTACAATGAGCAGTTCTTC
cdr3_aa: CASSLSGGAYNEQFF

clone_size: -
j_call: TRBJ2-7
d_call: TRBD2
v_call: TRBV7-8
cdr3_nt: TGTGCCAGCAGCCTAGCCGGGGGGACCCCTAAGGAGCAGTACTTC
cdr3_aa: CASSLAGGTPKEQYF

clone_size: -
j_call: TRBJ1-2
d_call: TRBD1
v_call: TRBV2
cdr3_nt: TGTGCCAGCAGTGATGGGGGACAGAGGTCTAACTATGGCTACACCTTC
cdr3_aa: CASSDGGQRSNYGYTF

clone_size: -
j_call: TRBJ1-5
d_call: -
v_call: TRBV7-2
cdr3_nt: TGTGCCAGCAGCTTAATTGCCAGGGGCTATAGCAATCAGCCCCAGCATTTT
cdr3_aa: CASSLIARGYSNQPQHF

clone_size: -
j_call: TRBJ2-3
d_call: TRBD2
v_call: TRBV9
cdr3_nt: TGTGCCAGCAGCGTAGAAGCGGGGGGTCCAGATACGCAGTATTTT
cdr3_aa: CASSVEAGGPDTQYF